This T cell receptor beta chain emerged from a study of blood T cell repertoires in COVID-19. Study-wide background: COVID-19 samples from acute and convalescent phases originated in the United States, Italy and Spain. PBMCs, B-cell-depleted T cells, or T cells were the source of the cDNA or gDNA that made up the material.

The germline V and J ends were trimmed by 6 bases and 4 bases, with 12 bases remaining between them. Germline loops: CDR1 LNHNV, CDR2 YYDKDF (reference sequence). This CDR3 region has 13 residues. Study processing details: For nucleated cells, counts were estimated from reference gene primer amplification. Sequencing was performed with immunoSEQ multiplex PCR; in TCRdb, only in-frame clones are kept and a portion is missing. D and trimming come from the DNA, and the V and J calls and clone size come from that table. The sample gives roughly 160,000 clones, 65% to 90% of which show up once; roughly 8.2% is in the top ten.

The clonotype was recovered from a man aged 55 to 70 with acute or convalescent COVID-19. The sequenced material came from peripheral blood. The chain recombines TRBV15 with TRBJ1-2, with D possibly TRBD1 on 5 matching bases. As DNA, the CDR3 is TGTGCCACCAGTTCGACAGATAGCTATGGCTACACCTTC. This translates into CATSSTDSYGYTF.